Described below is a single T cell receptor beta chain sequence and its context. Its antigen is still unknown. Qualities for individual bases were not recorded, and no much larger clone is one base off. The CDR3 regions of human TCRbeta chains were analyzed by immunosequencing. In the source study's methods: Repertoire TCRs were checked for matches against a reference library of SARS-CoV-2-specific TCRs that had been generated using the MIRA antigen-specificity platform. Breadth meant the fraction of unique TCRs that were SARS-CoV-2-associated, whereas depth meant the fraction of total T cells that were SARS-CoV-2-associated. Using the MIRA data, each spike-specific TCR was assigned both to the spike region to which the TCR was reactive and to a CD4 or CD8 class. Log10-transformed breadth and depth values were compared by one-way ANOVA with Sidak's multiple comparisons tests. Not all clones reach the TCRdb copy of this immuneACCESS table, which keeps in-frame sequences only. Checked studies attribute under half of the gap to unresolved V genes and leave the rest unexplained. The DNA was the basis for D and trimming; V, J and clone size are from that table. This sample lists about 92,000 clones; around 90% were detected once. Jointly, the top ten make up 20% to 25% of the sample.

This sample is drawn from a study of T cell responses to AZD1222 COVID-19 vaccine (dated by TCRdb to about 2021). Notes on the research overall: Because spike-specific TCR depth and breadth did not differ between the two schedules, AZD1222 recipients who got a second dose at roughly 4 weeks were pooled with those who got a second dose at roughly 12 weeks. A total of over 230 trial participants underwent TCR sequencing, of whom about 210 received two doses of AZD1222 and 26 received two doses of the MenACWY control vaccine. Trial participants were enrolled into age subgroups of 18-55, 56-69 and 70-plus years, which contained 148, 28 and 57 TCR-sequenced participants, respectively. Here is what the overall study found, with its caveats: Reportedly, almost half of the unique spike-specific TCRs recognized epitopes lying outside the regions that are mutated in the B.1.351 and B.1.1.7 variants. Only five to seven AZD1222 recipients were SARS-CoV-2 seropositive at baseline, limiting conclusions about previously exposed vaccinees. Participants were mostly white British and included more females than males, and it was suggested by the authors that clonal diversity may have been underestimated. The 56-69-year group was small, and its depth increase did not reach significance, likely because of low power. A significant rise in spike-specific TCR breadth and depth was observed after two AZD1222 doses relative to day 0 and relative to MenACWY recipients. CD4 TCRs associated with the vaccine covered the entire spike protein, and the dominant responses were in regions 160-218 and 743-854. No day 14 peak-response samples were available, so repertoires were characterized only after the peak T cell response.

The time point tag for this specimen amounts to: baseline before first vaccination. Vaccinee samples came from UK trials COV001 and COV002, including a single-blind randomized controlled phase 2/3 trial of AZD1222 (ChAdOx1 nCoV-19) in healthy adults. For TCRbeta chain sequencing, PBMC samples were collected from trial participants at day 0 and at day 28 after the second dose. This clonotype was sampled from an adult in good health. The input for sequencing was peripheral blood, taken on day 0 of AZD1222 vaccination.

In nucleotide form, the sequence is TGTGCCAGCAGCGTAGCGGAAGGGTTTGGTGAAGCTTTCTTT. Its protein product is CASSVAEGFGEAFF. The chain employs TRBV9 and TRBJ1-1; the D gene identity is not certain. The germline V gene gives CDR1 as SGDLS and CDR2 as YYNGEE. The junction carries 13 bases between V and J, which are trimmed by 0 bases and 7 bases respectively. The CDR3, cysteine through phenylalanine, is 14 amino acids long. The entry retains the CDR3 DNA only, 42 bases that are in frame from base 1.